These T cell receptor beta chains were read from a single sample in a study of blood T cell repertoires in COVID-19. The method was immunoSEQ multiplex PCR; TCRdb's version includes in-frame clones alone and lacks a portion of them. The table lists more than 150,000 clones, roughly 78% of them singletons. Sequenced: peripheral blood. Source of these receptors: a woman aged 80 or over with active or convalescent COVID-19. Each CDR3 is given with its conserved first and last residue. A D gene is named only where the DNA matches it firmly. Size is stated for part of the rows, as once, few or many counts, or as a class when the clone is expanded.

size	D	V	J	DNA	CDR3
few	TRBD1	TRBV20-1	TRBJ1-2	TGCAGTGCTAGTCTTGGTGGACAGGGCAATTTTTTTTCTAACTATGGCTACACCTTC	CSASLGGQGNFFSNYGYTF
once	NA	TRBV24-1	TRBJ1-5	TGTGCCACCCGGGGGGACTCTCAGTCCCAGCATTTT	CATRGDSQSQHF
NA	NA	TRBV7-9	TRBJ2-4	TGTGCCAGCAGCTTAAGGGGGTTCGGGAACATTCAGTACTTC	CASSLRGFGNIQYF
once	NA	TRBV5-1	TRBJ1-4	TGCGCCAGCAGCTTGCCGGGGAGGGGTGAAAAACTGTTTTTT	CASSLPGRGEKLFF
once	TRBD1	TRBV14	TRBJ1-3	TGTGCCAGCAGCCCGTATACAGGGGCAGGTCCTGGAAACACCATATATTTT	CASSPYTGAGPGNTIYF
NA	TRBD2	TRBV5-5	TRBJ2-1	TGTGCCAGCAGCTTAAGCGGGGAATACAATGAGCAGTTCTTC	CASSLSGEYNEQFF
NA	NA	TRBV6-1	TRBJ2-1	TGTGCCAGCAGTGAAGCGAAACGGGATGAGCAGTTCTTC	CASSEAKRDEQFF
NA	TRBD1	TRBV7-2	TRBJ1-4	TGTGCCAGCAGCTTAGTGGGGACAGGGTCGACCCGGGATGAAAAACTGTTTTTT	CASSLVGTGSTRDEKLFF
NA	TRBD1	TRBV3-1/TRBV3-2	TRBJ2-2	TGTGCCAGCAGCCTACAGGGGATTCGTATCGCCGGGGAGCTGTTTTTT	CASSLQGIRIAGELFF
NA	TRBD1	TRBV6-5	TRBJ1-2	TGTGCCAGCAGTTGGGATGCCGGGACAGGGGGCTATGGCTACACCTTC	CASSWDAGTGGYGYTF
many	TRBD1	TRBV4-3	TRBJ1-2	TGCGCCAGCAGCCAAGATATGGGACAGGGCAATGGCTACACCTTC	CASSQDMGQGNGYTF
NA	NA	TRBV7-9	TRBJ2-1	TGTGCCAGCAGCTTAACAGGGATGGACAATGAGCAGTTCTTC	CASSLTGMDNEQFF
NA	TRBD1	TRBV5-1	TRBJ2-5	TGCGCCAGCAGCCGACAGGGACCCCAAGAGACCCAGTACTTC	CASSRQGPQETQYF
NA	NA	TRBV5-1	TRBJ2-5	TGCGCCAGCAGCTTGGGGGACATCTTGCAAGAGACCCAGTACTTC	CASSLGDILQETQYF
NA	NA	TRBV9	TRBJ2-1	TGTGCCAGCAGCGTATCCGGACTCCGGGGCTCCTACAATGAGCAGTTCTTC	CASSVSGLRGSYNEQFF
NA	NA	TRBV6-5	TRBJ1-4	TGTGCCAGCAGTTACAGAGGAGGGGTGGGTGAAAAACTGTTTTTT	CASSYRGGVGEKLFF
NA	NA	TRBV19	TRBJ1-1	TGTGCCAGTAGTGGGCCCAGCAGGTGGGCTCTTGAAGCTTTCTTT	CASSGPSRWALEAFF
NA	TRBD1	TRBV19	TRBJ2-2	TGTGCCAGTAGTAGAGGGACAGGGGGAACCGGGGAGCTGTTTTTT	CASSRGTGGTGELFF
NA	NA	TRBV3-1/TRBV3-2	TRBJ2-1	TGTGCCAGCACCCTGGGGCTAGGGAACAATGAGCAGTTCTTC	CASTLGLGNNEQFF
NA	TRBD2	TRBV5-1	TRBJ2-1	TGCGCCAGTCGACTAGCGGGAAGCTCCTACAATGAGCAGTTCTTC	CASRLAGSSYNEQFF